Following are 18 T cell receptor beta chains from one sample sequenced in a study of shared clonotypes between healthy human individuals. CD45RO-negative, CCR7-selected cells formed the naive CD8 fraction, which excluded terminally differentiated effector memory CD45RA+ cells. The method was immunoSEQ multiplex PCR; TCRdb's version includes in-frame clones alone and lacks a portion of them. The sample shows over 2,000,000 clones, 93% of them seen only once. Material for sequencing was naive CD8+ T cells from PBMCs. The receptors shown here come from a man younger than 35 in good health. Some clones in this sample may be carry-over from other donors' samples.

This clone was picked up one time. CDR3 nucleotides: TGTGCCAGTAGTATATGGCTTCATGGACTAGCGGGATGCGAGCAGTTCTTC. Translated: CASSIWLHGLAGCEQFF. This chain links TRBV19 with TRBJ2-1, with TRBD2 matching 12 bases. With V trimmed by 2 bases and J by 10 bases, 12 bases remained unmatched. The CDR3 is 17 residues long. CDR1 and CDR2 from the germline V gene are LNHDA and SQIVND (reference sequence).

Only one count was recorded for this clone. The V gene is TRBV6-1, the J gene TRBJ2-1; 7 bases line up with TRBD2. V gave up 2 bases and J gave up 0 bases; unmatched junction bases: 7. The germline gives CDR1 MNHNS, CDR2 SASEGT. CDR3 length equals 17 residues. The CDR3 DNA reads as TGTGCCAGCAGTGAACGACTAGCTCTGAGCTCCTACAATGAGCAGTTCTTC. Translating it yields CASSERLALSSYNEQFF.

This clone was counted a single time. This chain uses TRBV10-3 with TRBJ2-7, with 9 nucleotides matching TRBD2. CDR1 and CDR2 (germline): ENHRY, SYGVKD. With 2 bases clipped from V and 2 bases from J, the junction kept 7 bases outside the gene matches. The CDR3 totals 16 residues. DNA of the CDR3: TGTGCCATCAGTGAGAGTTGGACTAGCGAGGCCTACGAGCAGTACTTC. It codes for CAISESWTSEAYEQYF.

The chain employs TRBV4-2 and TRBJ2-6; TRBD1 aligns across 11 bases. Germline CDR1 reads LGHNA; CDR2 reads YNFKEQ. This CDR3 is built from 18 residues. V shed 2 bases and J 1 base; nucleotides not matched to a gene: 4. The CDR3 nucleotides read TGTGCCAGCAGCCAACGGGACAGGGGGTCGTCTGGGGCCAACGTCCTGACTTTC. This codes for CASSQRDRGSSGANVLTF.

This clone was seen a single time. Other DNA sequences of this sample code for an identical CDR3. The CDR3 coding sequence is TGTGCCAGCAGCGTAGGCGGGGGCGATACGCAGTATTTT. This gives the protein CASSVGGGDTQYF. The J gene is TRBJ2-3, the V gene TRBV9, with D possibly being TRBD2 (7 bases). Per germline, CDR1 SGDLS and CDR2 YYNGEE. Trimming left V 0 bases short and J 6 bases short, with 8 bases between. The CDR3 covers 13 residues. Looking up the rest from reference TRBV9 and TRBJ2-3 gives the full variable domain: DSGVTQTPKHLITATGQRVTLRCSPRSGDLSVYWYQQSLDQGLQFLIQYYNGEERAKGNILERFSAQQFPDLHSELNLSSLELGDSALYFCASSVGGGDTQYFGPGTRLTVL.

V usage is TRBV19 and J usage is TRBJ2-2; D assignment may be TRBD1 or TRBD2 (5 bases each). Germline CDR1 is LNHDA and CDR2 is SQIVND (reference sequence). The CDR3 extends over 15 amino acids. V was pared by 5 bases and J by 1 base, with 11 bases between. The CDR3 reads CASSGRDENTGELFF. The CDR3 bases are TGTGCCAGTAGTGGCCGGGACGAGAACACCGGGGAGCTGTTTTTT.

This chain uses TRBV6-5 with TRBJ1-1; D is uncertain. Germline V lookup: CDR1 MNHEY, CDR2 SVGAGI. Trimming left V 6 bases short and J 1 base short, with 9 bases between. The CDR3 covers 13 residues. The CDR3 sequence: CASRTGRNTEAFF. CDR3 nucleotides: TGTGCCAGCAGGACCGGCCGGAACACTGAAGCTTTCTTT.

The DNA for the CDR3 is TGTGCCAGCAGCTTAAGAGGAGGTGGGGAGCAGTACTTC. This codes for CASSLRGGGEQYF. The J gene is TRBJ2-7, the V gene TRBV7-9; perhaps TRBD2 as D (5 bases). The CDR3 is 13 amino acids. V gave up 2 bases and J gave up 7 bases, with 12 bases separating them. The germline V gene has CDR1 SEHNR and CDR2 FQNEAQ (reference sequence).

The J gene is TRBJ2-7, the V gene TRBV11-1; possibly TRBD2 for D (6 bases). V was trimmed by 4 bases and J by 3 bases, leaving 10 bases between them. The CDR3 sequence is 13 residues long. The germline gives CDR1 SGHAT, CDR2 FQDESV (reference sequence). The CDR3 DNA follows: TGTGCCAGCAGCTGGGGGGAACTCTACGAGCAGTACTTC. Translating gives CASSWGELYEQYF.

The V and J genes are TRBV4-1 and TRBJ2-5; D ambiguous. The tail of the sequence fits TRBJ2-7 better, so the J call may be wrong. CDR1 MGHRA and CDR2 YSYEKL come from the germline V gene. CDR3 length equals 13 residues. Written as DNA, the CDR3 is TGCGCCAGCAGCCAAGGCAGCAGATACGAGCAGTACTTC. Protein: CASSQGSRYEQYF.

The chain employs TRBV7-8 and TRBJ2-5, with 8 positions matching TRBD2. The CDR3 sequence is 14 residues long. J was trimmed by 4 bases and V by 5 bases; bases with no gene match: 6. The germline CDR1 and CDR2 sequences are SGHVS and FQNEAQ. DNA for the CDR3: TGTGCCAGCAGCCGAAGGACTAGCCTAGAGACCCAGTACTTC. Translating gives CASSRRTSLETQYF. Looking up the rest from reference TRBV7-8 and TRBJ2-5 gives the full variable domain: GAGVSQSPRYKVAKRGQDVALRCDPISGHVSLFWYQQALGQGPEFLTYFQNEAQLDKSGLPSDRFFAERPEGSVSTLKIQRTQQEDSAVYLCASSRRTSLETQYFGPGTRLLVL.

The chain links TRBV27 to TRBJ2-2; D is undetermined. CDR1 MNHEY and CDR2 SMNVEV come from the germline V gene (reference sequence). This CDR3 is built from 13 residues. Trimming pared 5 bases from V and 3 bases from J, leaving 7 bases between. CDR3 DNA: TGTGCCAGCAGTCAACTGTACACCGGGGAGCTGTTTTTT. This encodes CASSQLYTGELFF.

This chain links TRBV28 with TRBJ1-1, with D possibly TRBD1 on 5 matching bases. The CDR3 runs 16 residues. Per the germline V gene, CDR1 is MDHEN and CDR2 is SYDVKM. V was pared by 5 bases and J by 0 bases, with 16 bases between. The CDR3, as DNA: TGTGCCAGCAGTCCGGACGTGGGGCCCGTGAACACTGAAGCTTTCTTT. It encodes CASSPDVGPVNTEAFF.

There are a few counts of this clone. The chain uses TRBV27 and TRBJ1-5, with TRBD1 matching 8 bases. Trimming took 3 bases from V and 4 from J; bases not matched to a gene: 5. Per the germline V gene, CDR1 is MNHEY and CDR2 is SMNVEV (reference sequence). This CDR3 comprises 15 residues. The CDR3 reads CASSLSTGANQPQHF. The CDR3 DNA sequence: TGTGCCAGCAGTTTGTCGACAGGGGCGAATCAGCCCCAGCATTTT.

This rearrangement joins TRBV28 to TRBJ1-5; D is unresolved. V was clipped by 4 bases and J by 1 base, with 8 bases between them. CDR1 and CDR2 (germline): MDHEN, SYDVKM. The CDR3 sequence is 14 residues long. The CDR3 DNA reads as TGTGCCAGCAGTTATAGGCAAAGCAATCAGCCCCAGCATTTT. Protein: CASSYRQSNQPQHF.

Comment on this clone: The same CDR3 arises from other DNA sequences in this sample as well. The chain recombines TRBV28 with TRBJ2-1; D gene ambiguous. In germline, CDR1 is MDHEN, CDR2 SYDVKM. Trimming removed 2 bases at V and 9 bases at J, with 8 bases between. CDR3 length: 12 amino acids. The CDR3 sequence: CASSLGLGEQFF. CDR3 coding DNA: TGTGCCAGCAGTTTAGGTCTGGGTGAGCAGTTCTTC.

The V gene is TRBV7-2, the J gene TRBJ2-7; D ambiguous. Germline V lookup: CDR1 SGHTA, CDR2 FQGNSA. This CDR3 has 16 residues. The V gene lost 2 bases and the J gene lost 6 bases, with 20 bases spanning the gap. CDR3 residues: CASSLTQFPRSPEQYF. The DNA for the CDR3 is TGTGCCAGCAGCTTAACTCAATTCCCTAGGAGTCCCGAGCAGTACTTC.

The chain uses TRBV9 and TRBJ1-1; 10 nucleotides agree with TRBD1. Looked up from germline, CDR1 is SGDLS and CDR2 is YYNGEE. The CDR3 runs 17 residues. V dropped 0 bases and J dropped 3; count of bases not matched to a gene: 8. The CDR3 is CASSVARDRGTDTEAFF. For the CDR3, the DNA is TGTGCCAGCAGCGTAGCTAGGGACAGGGGAACGGACACTGAAGCTTTCTTT.